This TCR beta chain was identified during a study of beta chain features in type 1 diabetes. Trimming cost V 3 bases and J 1 base; bases outside gene matches: 3. In germline, CDR1 is MNHNS, CDR2 SASEGT. The CDR3 covers 14 residues. With regard to this clone: Its antigen is still unknown.

Study findings and constraints: People with Type 1 diabetes carried modestly yet significantly shorter TCRB CDR3s in all four CD4+ subsets. The similarity of naive, central memory and Treg TCRB repertoires appeared greater among patients than among healthy donors.

Expressed TCRB transcripts were sequenced because the isolated RNA had all been reverse transcribed beforehand. Sequenced by immunoSEQ multiplex PCR; TCRdb stores in-frame clones only, minus some. The profile shows over 200,000 clones, about a tenth of them singletons. Sorting of CD4+ naive, central memory, regulatory and stem cell-like memory cells was performed via CD45RO/CCR7/CD25/CD127/CD95/CD27. The chain recombines TRBV6-1 with TRBJ2-7; 7 nucleotides agree with TRBD1. The specimen was naive CD4+ T cells from blood. The source of this sequence is a man aged 25-40 years with type 1 diabetes. The CDR3 here is CASSETGSSYEQYF. The DNA of the CDR3 is TGTGCCAGCAGTGAGACAGGGAGTTCCTACGAGCAGTACTTC.